The subject of this entry is one TCR beta chain. Its antigen is undetermined. Second doses at about 4 or about 12 weeks were pooled. Some clones are missing from TCRdb's copy, which holds only in-frame ones; the method was immunoSEQ multiplex PCR. Seen here are about 110,000 clones, about 95% observed once, and the top ten hold about 3%. The data originate from a study of T cell responses to AZD1222 COVID-19 vaccine. The ends lost 0 bases at V and 10 bases at J; junction bases unmatched: 7. The germline gives CDR1 LNHNV, CDR2 YYDKDF (reference sequence). This CDR3 has 15 residues. Notes on the study in general: Researchers took repertoire samples only after the peak T cell response had come. Donors in the cohort were predominantly white British and more often female, and clonal diversity was possibly underestimated.

Sample: peripheral blood, taken 28 days after the second AZD1222 dose. This chain links TRBV15 with TRBJ2-3, with TRBD1 matching 10 bases. This clonotype was sampled from an adult who received the AZD1222 COVID-19 vaccine. CDR3 DNA sequence: TGTGCCACCAGCAGAGATCCAGGGACAGGGGTCGCGCAGTATTTT. Amino acids: CATSRDPGTGVAQYF.